This TCR beta chain was documented in a study of beta chain features in type 1 diabetes. Study-level results: For Type 1 diabetes patients, all four CD4+ subsets carried TCRB CDR3s that were moderately but significantly shorter. Equally in patients and controls, shorter templates might have been favored by PCR.

The CDR3 loop spans 12 amino acids. Germline V gene sequence: CDR1 SQVTM, CDR2 ANQGSEA. V lost 4 bases to trimming and J lost 2 bases, with 9 bases between them. Sorted populations all had greater than 95% purity. All of the isolated RNA was reverse transcribed, so expressed TCRB transcripts were sequenced. Naive, central memory and regulatory T cell samples came to a mean of approximately 4 million reads. The repertoire was sequenced with immunoSEQ multiplex PCR; TCRdb's copy has only in-frame clones and lacks some. The sample shows roughly 330,000 clones, 11% of them seen only once. This clone appeared a few times. What it binds is unknown. The sample carries other DNA sequences with the same CDR3.

Sequencing was carried out using naive CD4+ T cells from blood. This receptor was identified in a woman in her 30s in good health. This chain uses TRBV29-1 with TRBJ2-7; possibly TRBD2 for D (5 bases). CDR3 nucleotides: TGCAGCGTTGCGGGAACCGCCTACGAGCAGTACTTC. Translation gives CSVAGTAYEQYF.